The source of this T cell receptor (beta chain) is a study of blood T cell repertoires in COVID-19. Study details: Samples came from the United States, Italy and Spain, spanning acute and convalescent COVID-19. Sample material is recorded as cDNA or gDNA derived from T cells, B-cell-depleted T cells, or PBMCs.

As handled by the study authors: Amplification from reference gene primers served as the basis for estimated nucleated cell counts. Assay: immunoSEQ multiplex PCR; the TCRdb copy retains only in-frame clones and omits some. V, J and clone size are those of that table, while D and trimming were read from the DNA. The table records approximately 140,000 clones, approximately 86% of them present only once. V shed 1 base and J 5 bases; nucleotides not matched to a gene: 3. CDR1 is SGHTA, CDR2 FQGNSA, per germline. This CDR3 comprises 15 residues. The chain joins TRBV7-2 to TRBJ2-5; 11 bases match TRBD1. This TCR came from a woman aged 55-70 years with active or convalescent COVID-19. Sequences were obtained from peripheral blood. Written as DNA, the CDR3 is TGTGCCAGCAGCTTAGTAGGACAGGGGGCGGAGACCCAGTACTTC. It is translated as CASSLVGQGAETQYF.